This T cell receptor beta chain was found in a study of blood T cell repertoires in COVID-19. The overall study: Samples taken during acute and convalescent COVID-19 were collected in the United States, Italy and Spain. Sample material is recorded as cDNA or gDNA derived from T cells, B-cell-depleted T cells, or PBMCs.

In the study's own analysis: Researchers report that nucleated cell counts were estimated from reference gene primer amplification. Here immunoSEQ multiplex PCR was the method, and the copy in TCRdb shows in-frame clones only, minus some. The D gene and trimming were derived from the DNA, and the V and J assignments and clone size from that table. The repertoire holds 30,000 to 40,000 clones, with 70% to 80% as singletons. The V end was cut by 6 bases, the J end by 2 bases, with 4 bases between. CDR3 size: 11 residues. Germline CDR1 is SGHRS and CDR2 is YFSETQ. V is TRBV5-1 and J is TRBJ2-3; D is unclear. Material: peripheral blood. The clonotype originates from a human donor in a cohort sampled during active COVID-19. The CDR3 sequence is CASTTTDTQYF. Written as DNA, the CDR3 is TGCGCCAGCACTACCACAGATACGCAGTATTTT.